Shown below are 15 T cell receptor beta chains from a single sample sequenced in a study of human T cells and chemical hapten exposure. TCRdb used MiXCR to reprocess the RACE reads, holding one entry per CDR3 protein. The table includes about 400,000 distinct CDR3 sequences, nearly 6.5% detected once. The time point denotes: patch test 2, 6 weeks after DPC sensitization. The treatment: therapeutic diphenylcyclopropenone sensitization with weekly scalp DPC. Sample: whole blood, taken in connection with sensitization to the hapten diphenylcyclopropenone (DPC). All receptors come from a woman between 18 and 29 years old with alopecia areata. Some clones in this sample may be carry-over from other donors' samples.

The sample holds many counts of this clonotype. The V gene is TRBV3-1, the J gene TRBJ1-2; D remains unclear. Per the germline V gene, CDR1 is LGHDT and CDR2 is YNNKEL (reference sequence). The ends were cut back, 3 bases at V and 10 bases at J, with 9 bases in the middle. The CDR3 covers 11 residues. CDR3 nucleotides: TGTGCCAGCAGCCAGCTAGGAGACTACACCTTC. Translation gives CASSQLGDYTF.

This clonotype was observed a few times. V usage is TRBV28 and J usage is TRBJ2-4; TRBD1 aligns across 7 bases. CDR1 is MDHEN, CDR2 SYDVKM, per germline. Losses at the gene ends were 3 bases for V and 5 bases for J; bases not matched to a gene: 4. The CDR3 extends over 14 amino acids. The CDR3 spells CASSLTGSQNIQYF. In DNA, the CDR3 is TGTGCCAGCAGTTTGACAGGGTCCCAAAACATTCAGTACTTC. Complete variable domain (other parts from reference TRBV28 and TRBJ2-4): DVKVTQSSRYLVKRTGEKVFLECVQDMDHENMFWYRQDPGLGLRLIYFSYDVKMKEKGDIPEGYSVSREKKERFSLILESASTNQTSMYLCASSLTGSQNIQYFGAGTRLSVL.

In its sample, this clonotype was seen many times. This chain uses TRBV15 with TRBJ2-5, with D hard to call. Trimming left V 8 bases short and J 0 bases short, with 7 bases between. CDR3 length: 12 residues. CDR1 and CDR2 from the germline V gene are LNHNV and YYDKDF (reference sequence). The CDR3 coding sequence is TGTGCCACCTCGTTGTACCAAGAGACCCAGTACTTC. Translated: CATSLYQETQYF.

This clonotype has a handful of counts. The J gene is TRBJ2-3, the V gene TRBV5-6, with 8 positions matching TRBD2. This CDR3 has 19 amino acids. CDR1 and CDR2 from the germline V gene are SGHDT and YYEEEE. V trimming: 4 bases; J trimming: 4 bases; junction bases outside the gene matches: 20. The CDR3 nucleotides are TGTGCCAGCAGCCCGATGACTAGACCGGGAGGGGGTGCCGCAGATACGCAGTATTTT. The encoded protein is CASSPMTRPGGGAADTQYF. The full variable domain, rest sourced from reference TRBV5-6 and TRBJ2-3, is DAGVTQSPTHLIKTRGQQVTLRCSPKSGHDTVSWYQQALGQGPQFIFQYYEEEERQRGNFPDRFSGHQFPNYSSELNVNALLLGDSALYLCASSPMTRPGGGAADTQYFGPGTRLTVL.

This clonotype was counted many times. The chain recombines TRBV9 with TRBJ1-4; D unclear. This CDR3 is 15 amino acids long. The V end lost 4 bases, the J end lost 0 bases, and 10 bases lay between the germline ends. Germline V gives CDR1 SGDLS, CDR2 YYNGEE. CDR3 sequence reads: CASSPRWATNEKLFF. CDR3 DNA: TGTGCCAGCAGCCCCCGGTGGGCAACTAATGAAAAACTGTTTTTT.

This clonotype was seen repeatedly, ten times or more. This sequence joins TRBV6-2 or TRBV6-3 and TRBJ2-3, with 13 bases lining up with TRBD2. The ends lost 4 bases at V and 5 bases at J; junction bases unmatched: 6. This CDR3 has 16 residues. Germline CDR1 and CDR2: MNHEY and SVGEGT. The CDR3 DNA reads as TGTGCCAGCAGTTCTACTAGCGGGGGGGCCATAGATACGCAGTATTTT. Protein product: CASSSTSGGAIDTQYF.

This clonotype was seen a handful of times. The V call is TRBV7-9, the J call TRBJ2-5; TRBD1 is a possible D gene (5 bases). The CDR3 runs 15 residues. Trimming shortened V by 7 bases and J by 0 bases, and 15 bases separated the two germline ends. CDR1 is SEHNR, CDR2 FQNEAQ, per germline (reference sequence). CDR3 protein: CASTPDTRYQETQYF. The CDR3 region has the DNA TGTGCCAGCACCCCGGACACGAGGTACCAAGAGACCCAGTACTTC.

This clonotype has more than one count but fewer than ten. The chain combines TRBV28 with TRBJ2-3, with 7 positions matching TRBD2. The CDR3 runs to 12 residues. V was clipped by 7 bases and J by 6 bases; unmatched bases: 4. CDR1 and CDR2 (germline): MDHEN, SYDVKM. CDR3 sequence (DNA): TGTGCCAGCATCCGAGCGGGGGATACGCAGTATTTT. This codes for CASIRAGDTQYF.

This clonotype occurred many times. This chain joins TRBV12-3 or TRBV12-4 and TRBJ1-1; no reliable D call. This CDR3 contains 14 residues. Trimming removed 6 bases from V and 1 base from J, with 12 bases in between. CDR3 sequence (DNA): TGTGCCAGCAGCCCGGAGCCCCGGAACACTGAAGCTTTCTTT. Translated: CASSPEPRNTEAFF.

This clonotype was counted only a few times. This chain joins TRBV29-1 and TRBJ2-3, with a weak D call TRBD1 (5 bases). CDR3 length equals 12 residues. CDR1 SQVTM and CDR2 ANQGSEA come from the germline V gene. V was shortened by 6 bases and J by 4 bases, with 11 bases between the two germline ends. Here the CDR3 reads CSVPRGADTQYF. CDR3 in DNA: TGCAGCGTCCCTAGGGGCGCAGATACGCAGTATTTT.

A few counts support this clonotype. The chain carries TRBV2 and TRBJ1-5; no firm D call. This CDR3 contains 16 residues. V lost 1 base to trimming and J lost 5 bases, with 15 bases between them. Germline V CDR1 and CDR2: SNHLY, FYNNEI. The CDR3 sequence is CASSEGQRVGYQPQHF. Written as DNA, the CDR3 is TGTGCCAGCAGTGAAGGCCAGCGAGTGGGATATCAGCCCCAGCATTTT.

This clonotype was counted between two and nine times. The gene calls are TRBV28 and TRBJ1-6, with D possibly being TRBD1 (5 bases). V lost 3 bases and J lost 2, with 8 bases in between. The CDR3 is 15 amino acids. Germline CDR1 MDHEN, CDR2 SYDVKM. The CDR3 nucleotides read TGTGCCAGCAGTTTGGTGACAGCCTATAATTCACCCCTCCACTTT. Amino acid sequence: CASSLVTAYNSPLHF. The variable domain in full, with the rest retrieved from reference TRBV28 and TRBJ1-6, is DVKVTQSSRYLVKRTGEKVFLECVQDMDHENMFWYRQDPGLGLRLIYFSYDVKMKEKGDIPEGYSVSREKKERFSLILESASTNQTSMYLCASSLVTAYNSPLHFGNGTRLTVT.

This clonotype was observed many times. The chain carries TRBV11-2 and TRBJ1-1; D unresolved. The germline gives CDR1 SGHAT, CDR2 FQNNGV. The CDR3 is 13 residues long. V gave up 5 bases and J gave up 0 bases, with 7 bases separating them. Here the CDR3 DNA reads TGTGCCAGCAGCAAAGAATTGAACACTGAAGCTTTCTTT. The encoded protein is CASSKELNTEAFF.

In its sample, this clonotype was seen a few times. The chain links TRBV15 to TRBJ1-4; possibly TRBD1 for D (5 bases). Germline lookup yields CDR1 LNHNV and CDR2 YYDKDF (reference sequence). Trimming pared 0 bases from V and 5 bases from J, leaving 13 bases between. The CDR3 consists of 16 residues. The CDR3 spells CATSRDNRGINEKLFF. The CDR3 nucleotides are TGTGCCACCAGCAGAGATAATCGGGGGATCAATGAAAAACTGTTTTTT.

This clonotype was found a few times. The chain couples TRBV12-3 or TRBV12-4 to TRBJ2-1; 10 nucleotides line up with TRBD2. The V and J ends lost 2 bases and 8 bases, in that order; junction bases with no gene match: 6. The CDR3 contains 15 residues. The CDR3, as DNA: TGTGCCAGCAGTTTAAGAGCGGGGGGGCTGTATGAGCAGTTCTTC. Protein: CASSLRAGGLYEQFF.